This T cell receptor beta chain was identified in a study of blood T cell repertoires in COVID-19. Only in-frame clones appear in the TCRdb table, and some are missing; sequencing was by immunoSEQ multiplex PCR. This sample carries about 340,000 clones, about nine tenths of them seen once, and the ten largest clones take around 7.9%. Trimming took off 5 bases at V and 5 bases at J, with 15 bases between the two ends. The CDR3 covers 15 residues. Germline V gene data show CDR1 as SEHNR and CDR2 as FQNEAQ (reference sequence). The specimen sequenced was peripheral blood. This TCR came from a woman in her seventies with COVID-19, enrolled during active disease. The chain employs TRBV7-9 and TRBJ1-4; D gene ambiguous. The CDR3 is CASSPGRVGNEKLFF. DNA for the CDR3: TGTGCCAGCAGCCCCGGCCGGGTCGGGAATGAAAAACTGTTTTTT.